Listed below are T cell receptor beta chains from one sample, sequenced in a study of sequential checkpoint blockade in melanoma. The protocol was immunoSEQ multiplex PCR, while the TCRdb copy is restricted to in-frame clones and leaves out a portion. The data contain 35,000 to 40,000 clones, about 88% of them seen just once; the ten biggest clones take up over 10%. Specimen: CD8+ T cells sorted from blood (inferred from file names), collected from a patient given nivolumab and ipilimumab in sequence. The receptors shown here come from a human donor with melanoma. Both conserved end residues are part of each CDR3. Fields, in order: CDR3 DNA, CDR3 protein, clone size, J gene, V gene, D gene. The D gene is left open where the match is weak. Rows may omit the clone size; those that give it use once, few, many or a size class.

DNA: TGTGCCAGCAGTGAAACAGGGGCCGAGCAGTACTTC
CDR3: CASSETGAEQYF
size: NA
J: TRBJ2-7
V: TRBV2
D: TRBD1

DNA: TGTGCCAGCAGCTGGCTCCCCGGGAGCTACGAGCAGTACTTC
CDR3: CASSWLPGSYEQYF
size: NA
J: TRBJ2-7
V: TRBV7-9
D: NA

DNA: TGTGCCAGCAGCCTAAGACAGGGGATGTACGAGCAGTACTTC
CDR3: CASSLRQGMYEQYF
size: NA
J: TRBJ2-7
V: TRBV5-6
D: TRBD1

DNA: TGTGCCAGCAGTTTATACAGCGGAAACACCGGGGAGCTGTTTTTT
CDR3: CASSLYSGNTGELFF
size: NA
J: TRBJ2-2
V: TRBV27
D: NA

DNA: TGTGCCAGCAGCCCTCGGGAGGGCCCCTACAATGAGCAGTTCTTC
CDR3: CASSPREGPYNEQFF
size: NA
J: TRBJ2-1
V: TRBV7-6
D: TRBD2

DNA: TGTGCCAGCAGTTTGGGACTAGTTAACACCGGGGAGCTGTTTTTT
CDR3: CASSLGLVNTGELFF
size: NA
J: TRBJ2-2
V: TRBV27
D: TRBD2

DNA: TGCGCCAGCAGCCACGGGACAGGGGAAGGTGAAAAACTGTTTTTT
CDR3: CASSHGTGEGEKLFF
size: NA
J: TRBJ1-4
V: TRBV4-3
D: TRBD1

DNA: TGTGCCAGCAGCTTACCGGGGGGGATTCACGCTCGTAACACTGAAGCTTTCTTT
CDR3: CASSLPGGIHARNTEAFF
size: NA
J: TRBJ1-1
V: TRBV7-2
D: NA

DNA: TGTGCCAGCAGTTTCTCGACTAGCGGGAGTGGGAATGAGCAGTTCTTC
CDR3: CASSFSTSGSGNEQFF
size: once
J: TRBJ2-1
V: TRBV6-6
D: TRBD2

DNA: TGTGCCAGCAGTCGGACTAGCATGCACGAGCAGTACTTC
CDR3: CASSRTSMHEQYF
size: NA
J: TRBJ2-7
V: TRBV27
D: TRBD2

DNA: TGTGCCAGCAGCCCCGGTAACGGGGGGGAGCAGTACTTC
CDR3: CASSPGNGGEQYF
size: NA
J: TRBJ2-7
V: TRBV7-9
D: TRBD2

DNA: TGTGCCAGCAGCCCGTACCGGACAGCTGCCACTGAAGCTTTCTTT
CDR3: CASSPYRTAATEAFF
size: NA
J: TRBJ1-1
V: TRBV13
D: NA

DNA: TGCGCCAGCAGCTTGGTGGGGGACTCGAATGAAAAACTGTTTTTT
CDR3: CASSLVGDSNEKLFF
size: NA
J: TRBJ1-4
V: TRBV5-1
D: NA

DNA: TGTGCCAGCAGTTTCGGGGGGGCCCCAGGTAGTCAGCCCCAGCATTTT
CDR3: CASSFGGAPGSQPQHF
size: NA
J: TRBJ1-5
V: TRBV27
D: NA

DNA: TGCGCCAGCAGCTCGGAGCTAGAGACCCAGTACTTC
CDR3: CASSSELETQYF
size: NA
J: TRBJ2-5
V: TRBV5-1
D: NA

DNA: TGTGCCAGCAGCCAAGCGTGGCGTGGGGCTAGAGATGAGCAGTTCTTC
CDR3: CASSQAWRGARDEQFF
size: NA
J: TRBJ2-1
V: TRBV14
D: NA

DNA: TGTGCCAGCAGTCTACGACTCAGACAGGGCAACCAAGAGACCCAGTACTTC
CDR3: CASSLRLRQGNQETQYF
size: NA
J: TRBJ2-5
V: TRBV27
D: TRBD1